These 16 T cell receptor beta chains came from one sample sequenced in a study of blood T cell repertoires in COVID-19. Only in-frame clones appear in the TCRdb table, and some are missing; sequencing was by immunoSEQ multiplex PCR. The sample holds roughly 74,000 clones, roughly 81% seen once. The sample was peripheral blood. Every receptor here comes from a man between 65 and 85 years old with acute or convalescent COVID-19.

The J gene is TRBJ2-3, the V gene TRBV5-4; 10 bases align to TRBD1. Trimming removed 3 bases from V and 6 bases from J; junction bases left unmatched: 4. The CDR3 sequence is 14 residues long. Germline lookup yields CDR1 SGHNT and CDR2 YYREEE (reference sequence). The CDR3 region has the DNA TGTGCCAGCAGCTGGGGACAGGGGTCGGATACGCAGTATTTT. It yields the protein CASSWGQGSDTQYF.

The CDR3 sequence is CASNPGQGRTYGYTF. The DNA of the CDR3 is TGTGCCAGCAACCCGGGACAGGGGAGAACCTATGGCTACACCTTC. J is TRBJ1-2 and V is TRBV6-5; the match to TRBD1 covers 10 bases. Trimming removed 7 bases from V and 4 bases from J; junction bases left unmatched: 9. CDR3 length: 15 residues. CDR1 and CDR2 (germline): MNHEY, SVGAGI.

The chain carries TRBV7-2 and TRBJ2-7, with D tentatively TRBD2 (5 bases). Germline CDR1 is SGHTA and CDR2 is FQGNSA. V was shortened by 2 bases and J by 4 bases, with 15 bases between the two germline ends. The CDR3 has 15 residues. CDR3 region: CASSLRELGIYEQYF. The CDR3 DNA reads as TGTGCCAGCAGCTTAAGGGAGTTGGGGATATACGAGCAGTACTTC.

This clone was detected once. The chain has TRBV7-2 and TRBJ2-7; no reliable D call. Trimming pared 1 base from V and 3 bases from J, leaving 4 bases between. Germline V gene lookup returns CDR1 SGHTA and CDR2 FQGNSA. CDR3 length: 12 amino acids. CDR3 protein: CASSLVGYEQYF. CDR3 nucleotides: TGTGCCAGCAGCTTAGTCGGCTACGAGCAGTACTTC.

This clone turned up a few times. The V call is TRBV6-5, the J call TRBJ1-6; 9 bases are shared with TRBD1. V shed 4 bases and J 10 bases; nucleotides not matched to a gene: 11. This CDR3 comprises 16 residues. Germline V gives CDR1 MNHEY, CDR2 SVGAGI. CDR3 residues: CASSSPDRGRGSPLHF. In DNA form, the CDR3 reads TGTGCCAGCAGTTCCCCGGACAGGGGAAGGGGATCACCCCTCCACTTT.

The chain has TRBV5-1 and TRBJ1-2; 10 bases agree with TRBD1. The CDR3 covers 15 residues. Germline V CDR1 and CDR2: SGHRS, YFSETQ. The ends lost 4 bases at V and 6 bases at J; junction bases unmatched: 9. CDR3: CASSAQTGGLDGYTF. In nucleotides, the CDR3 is TGCGCCAGCAGCGCCCAGACAGGGGGCTTAGATGGCTACACCTTC.

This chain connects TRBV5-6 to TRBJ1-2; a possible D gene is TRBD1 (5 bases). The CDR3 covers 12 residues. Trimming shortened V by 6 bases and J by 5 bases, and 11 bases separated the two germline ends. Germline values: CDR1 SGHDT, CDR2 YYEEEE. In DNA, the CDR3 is TGTGCCAGCACACAGCGGGGGTATGGCTACACCTTC. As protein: CASTQRGYGYTF.

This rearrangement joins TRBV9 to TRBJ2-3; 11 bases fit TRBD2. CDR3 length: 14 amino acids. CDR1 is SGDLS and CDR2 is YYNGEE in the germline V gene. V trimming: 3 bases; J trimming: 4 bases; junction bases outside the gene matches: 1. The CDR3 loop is CASSDSGGADTQYF. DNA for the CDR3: TGTGCCAGCAGCGATAGCGGGGGGGCAGATACGCAGTATTTT.

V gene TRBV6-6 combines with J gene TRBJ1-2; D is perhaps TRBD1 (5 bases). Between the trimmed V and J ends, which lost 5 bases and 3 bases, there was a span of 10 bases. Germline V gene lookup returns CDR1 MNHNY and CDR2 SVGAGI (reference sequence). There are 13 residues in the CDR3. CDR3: CASSTGGDYGYTF. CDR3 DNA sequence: TGTGCCAGCAGTACGGGGGGGGACTATGGCTACACCTTC.

CDR3 nucleotide sequence: TGTGCCAGCAGTGAGACACACCCCTACGAGCAGTACTTC. Its protein is CASSETHPYEQYF. The chain employs TRBV2 and TRBJ2-7; D remains unclear. The V gene's germline CDR1 is SNHLY and CDR2 FYNNEI. Trimming removed 3 bases at V and 2 bases at J, with 8 bases between. This CDR3 is 13 amino acids long.

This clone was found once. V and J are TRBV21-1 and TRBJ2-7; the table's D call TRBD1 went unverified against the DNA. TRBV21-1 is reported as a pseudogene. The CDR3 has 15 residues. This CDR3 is CASSKAGQNSYEQYF. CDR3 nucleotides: TGTGCCAGCAGCAAAGCGGGGCAGAACTCCTACGAGCAGTACTTC.

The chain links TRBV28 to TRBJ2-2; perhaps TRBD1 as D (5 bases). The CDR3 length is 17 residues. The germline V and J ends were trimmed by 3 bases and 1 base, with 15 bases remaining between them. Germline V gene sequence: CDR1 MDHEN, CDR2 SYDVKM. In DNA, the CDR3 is TGTGCCAGCAGTTTGACTGGTGTGGGGCAGAACACCGGGGAGCTGTTTTTT. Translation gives CASSLTGVGQNTGELFF.

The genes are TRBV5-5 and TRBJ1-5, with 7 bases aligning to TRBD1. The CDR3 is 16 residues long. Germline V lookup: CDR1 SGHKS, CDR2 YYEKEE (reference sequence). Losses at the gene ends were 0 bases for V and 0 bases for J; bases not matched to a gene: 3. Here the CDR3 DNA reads TGTGCCAGCAGCTTGGACAGGGGATATAGCAATCAGCCCCAGCATTTT. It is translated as CASSLDRGYSNQPQHF.

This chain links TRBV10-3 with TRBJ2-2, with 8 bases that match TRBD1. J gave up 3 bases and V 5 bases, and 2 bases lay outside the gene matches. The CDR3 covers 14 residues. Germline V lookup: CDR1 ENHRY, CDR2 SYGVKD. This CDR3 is CAISPDRDTGELFF. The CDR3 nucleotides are TGTGCCATCAGTCCGGACAGGGACACCGGGGAGCTGTTTTTT.

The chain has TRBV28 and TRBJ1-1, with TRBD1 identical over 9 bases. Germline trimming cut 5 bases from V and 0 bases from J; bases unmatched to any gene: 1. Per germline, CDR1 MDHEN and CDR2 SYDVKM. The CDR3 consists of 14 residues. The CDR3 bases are TGTGCCAGCAGTCGGACAGGGGTGAACACTGAAGCTTTCTTT. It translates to CASSRTGVNTEAFF.

The CDR3 nucleotides read TGTGCCAGCAGTTTATCGGGAGTCGGCTCCTACGAGCAGTACTTC. It is translated as CASSLSGVGSYEQYF. The chain combines TRBV27 with TRBJ2-7, with D tentatively TRBD2 (5 bases). V lost 0 bases to trimming and J lost 0 bases, with 9 bases between them. This CDR3 spans 15 amino acids. Germline loops: CDR1 MNHEY, CDR2 SMNVEV (reference sequence).